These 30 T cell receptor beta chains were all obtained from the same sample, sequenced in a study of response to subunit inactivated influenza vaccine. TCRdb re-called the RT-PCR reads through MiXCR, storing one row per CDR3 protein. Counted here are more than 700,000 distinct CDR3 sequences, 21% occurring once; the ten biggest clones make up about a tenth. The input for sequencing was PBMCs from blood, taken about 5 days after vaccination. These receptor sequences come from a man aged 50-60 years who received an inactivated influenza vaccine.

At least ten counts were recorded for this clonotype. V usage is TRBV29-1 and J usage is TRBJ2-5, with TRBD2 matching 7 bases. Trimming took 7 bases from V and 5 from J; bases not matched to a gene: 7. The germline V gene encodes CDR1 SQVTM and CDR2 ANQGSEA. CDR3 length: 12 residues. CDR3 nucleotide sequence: TGCAGCGATAAGACTAGCTCGGAGACCCAGTACTTC. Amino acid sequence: CSDKTSSETQYF.

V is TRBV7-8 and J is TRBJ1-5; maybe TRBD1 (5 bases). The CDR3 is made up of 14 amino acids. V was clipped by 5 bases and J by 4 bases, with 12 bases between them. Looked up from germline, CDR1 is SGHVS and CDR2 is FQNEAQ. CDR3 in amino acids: CASSGPGGNQPQHF. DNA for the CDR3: TGTGCCAGCAGCGGCCCGGGGGGGAATCAGCCCCAGCATTTT. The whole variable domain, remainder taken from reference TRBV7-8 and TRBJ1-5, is GAGVSQSPRYKVAKRGQDVALRCDPISGHVSLFWYQQALGQGPEFLTYFQNEAQLDKSGLPSDRFFAERPEGSVSTLKIQRTQQEDSAVYLCASSGPGGNQPQHFGDGTRLSIL.

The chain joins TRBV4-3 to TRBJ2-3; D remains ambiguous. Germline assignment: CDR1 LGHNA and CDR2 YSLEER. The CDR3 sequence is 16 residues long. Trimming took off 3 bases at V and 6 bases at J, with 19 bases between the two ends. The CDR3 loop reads CASSHGRRRGADTQYF. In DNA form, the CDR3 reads TGCGCCAGCAGCCATGGACGACGGAGAGGTGCGGATACGCAGTATTTT.

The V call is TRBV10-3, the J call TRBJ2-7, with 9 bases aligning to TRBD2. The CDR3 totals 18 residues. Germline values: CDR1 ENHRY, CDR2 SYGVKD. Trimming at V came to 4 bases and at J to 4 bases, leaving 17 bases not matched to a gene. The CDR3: CAISVIPRSGRFYYEQYF. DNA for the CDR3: TGTGCCATCAGTGTTATCCCCCGTAGCGGGAGATTTTATTACGAGCAGTACTTC.

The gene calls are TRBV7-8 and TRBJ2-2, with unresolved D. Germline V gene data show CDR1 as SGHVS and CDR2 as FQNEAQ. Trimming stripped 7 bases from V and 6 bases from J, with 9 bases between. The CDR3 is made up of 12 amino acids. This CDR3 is CASKAGAGELFF. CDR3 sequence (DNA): TGTGCCAGCAAAGCTGGGGCCGGGGAGCTGTTTTTT.

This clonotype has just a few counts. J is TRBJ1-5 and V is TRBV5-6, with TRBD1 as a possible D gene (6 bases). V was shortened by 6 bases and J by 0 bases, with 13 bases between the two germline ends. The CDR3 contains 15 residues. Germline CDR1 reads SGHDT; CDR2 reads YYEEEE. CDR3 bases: TGTGCCAGCACTCTGAGGGGGTATAGCAATCAGCCCCAGCATTTT. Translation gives CASTLRGYSNQPQHF.

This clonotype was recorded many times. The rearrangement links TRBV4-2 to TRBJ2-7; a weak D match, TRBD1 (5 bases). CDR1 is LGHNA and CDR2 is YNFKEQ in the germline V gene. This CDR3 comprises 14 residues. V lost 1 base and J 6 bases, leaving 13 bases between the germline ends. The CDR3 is CASSQAGRESEQYF. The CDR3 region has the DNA TGTGCCAGCAGCCAAGCTGGCAGGGAATCCGAGCAGTACTTC.

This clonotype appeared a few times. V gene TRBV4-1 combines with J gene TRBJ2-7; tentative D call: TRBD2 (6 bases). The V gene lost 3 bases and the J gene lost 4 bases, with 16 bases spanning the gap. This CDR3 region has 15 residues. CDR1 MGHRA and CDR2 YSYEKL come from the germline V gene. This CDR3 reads CASSHRDSGAYEQYF. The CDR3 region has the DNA TGCGCCAGCAGCCACCGGGACTCCGGGGCTTACGAGCAGTACTTC.

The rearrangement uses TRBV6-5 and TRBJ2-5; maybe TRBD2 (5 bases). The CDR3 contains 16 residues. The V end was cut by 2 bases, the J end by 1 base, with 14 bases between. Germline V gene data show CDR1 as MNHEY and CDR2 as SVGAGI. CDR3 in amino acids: CASSYGGPRGQETQYF. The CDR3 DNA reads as TGTGCCAGCAGTTACGGTGGGCCCCGGGGCCAAGAGACCCAGTACTTC.

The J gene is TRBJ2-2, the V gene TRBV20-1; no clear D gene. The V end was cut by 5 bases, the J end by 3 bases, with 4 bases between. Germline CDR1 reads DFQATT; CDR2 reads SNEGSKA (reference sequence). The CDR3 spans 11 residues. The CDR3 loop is CSACYTGELFF. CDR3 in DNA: TGCAGTGCTTGCTACACCGGGGAGCTGTTTTTT.

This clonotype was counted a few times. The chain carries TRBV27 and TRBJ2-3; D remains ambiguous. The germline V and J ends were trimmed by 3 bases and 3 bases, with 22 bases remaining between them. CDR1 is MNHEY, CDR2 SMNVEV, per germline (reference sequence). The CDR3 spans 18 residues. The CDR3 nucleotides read TGTGCCAGCAGTTTTATATTCGCAGCTAAACATATAACAGATACGCAGTATTTT. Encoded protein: CASSFIFAAKHITDTQYF.

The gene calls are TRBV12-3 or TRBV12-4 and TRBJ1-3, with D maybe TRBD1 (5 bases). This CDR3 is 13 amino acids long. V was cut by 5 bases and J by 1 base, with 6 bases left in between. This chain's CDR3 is CASSGTSGNTIYF. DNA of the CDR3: TGTGCCAGCAGTGGGACGTCTGGAAACACCATATATTTT.

The CDR3 region is CAIRYGTSGNSPLHF. For the CDR3, the DNA is TGTGCCATCAGATACGGGACCTCGGGAAATTCACCCCTCCACTTT. The V call is TRBV6-5, the J call TRBJ1-6, with D perhaps matching TRBD1 (5 bases). This CDR3 comprises 15 residues. Deletions cut 10 bases from V and 7 bases from J, with 20 bases between. In germline, CDR1 is MNHEY, CDR2 SVGAGI.

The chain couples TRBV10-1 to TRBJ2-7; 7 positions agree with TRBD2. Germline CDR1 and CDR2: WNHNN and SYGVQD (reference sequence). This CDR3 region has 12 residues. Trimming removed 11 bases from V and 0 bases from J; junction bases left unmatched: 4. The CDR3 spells CAGGDSSYEQYF. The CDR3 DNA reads TGCGCCGGGGGGGACTCCTCCTACGAGCAGTACTTC.

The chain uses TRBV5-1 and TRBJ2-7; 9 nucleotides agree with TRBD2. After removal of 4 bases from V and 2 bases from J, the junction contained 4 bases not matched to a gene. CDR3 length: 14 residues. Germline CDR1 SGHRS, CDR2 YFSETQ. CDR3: CASSVTSGTYEQYF. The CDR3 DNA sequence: TGCGCCAGCAGCGTGACTAGCGGTACCTACGAGCAGTACTTC.

This CDR3 reads CSVPMINTEAFF. In nucleotides, the CDR3 is TGCAGCGTTCCCATGATTAACACTGAAGCTTTCTTT. J is TRBJ1-1 and V is TRBV29-1; the D is unclear. V shed 5 bases and J shed 2 bases, with 9 bases lying between them. From germline, CDR1 is SQVTM and CDR2 ANQGSEA. The CDR3 is made up of 12 amino acids.

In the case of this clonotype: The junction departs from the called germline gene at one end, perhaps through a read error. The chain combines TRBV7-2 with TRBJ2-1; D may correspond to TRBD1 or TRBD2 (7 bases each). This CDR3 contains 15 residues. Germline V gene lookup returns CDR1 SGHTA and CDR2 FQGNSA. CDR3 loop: CASGLAGGLSGFRFF. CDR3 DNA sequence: TGTGCCAGCGGCTTAGCAGGGGGGCTTAGCGGGTTTCGGTTCTTC. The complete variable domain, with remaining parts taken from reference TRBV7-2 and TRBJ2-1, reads GAGVSQSPSNKVTEKGKDVELRCDPISGHTALYWYRQSLGQGLEFLIYFQGNSAPDKSGLPSDRFSAERTGGSVSTLTIQRTQQEDSAVYLCASGLAGGLSGFRFFGPGTRLTVL.

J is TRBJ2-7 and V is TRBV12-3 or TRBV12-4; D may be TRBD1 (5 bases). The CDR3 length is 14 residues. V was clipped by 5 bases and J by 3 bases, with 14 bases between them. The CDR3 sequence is CASSHRGSGYEQYF. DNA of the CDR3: TGTGCCAGCAGTCATAGGGGTAGTGGCTACGAGCAGTACTTC.

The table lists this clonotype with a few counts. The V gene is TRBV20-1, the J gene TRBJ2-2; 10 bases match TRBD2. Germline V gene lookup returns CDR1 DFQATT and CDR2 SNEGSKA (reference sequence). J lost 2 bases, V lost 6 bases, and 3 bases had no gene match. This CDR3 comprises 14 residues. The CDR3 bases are TGCAGTGCCGTAGCGGGGGGAAACACCGGGGAGCTGTTTTTT. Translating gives CSAVAGGNTGELFF.

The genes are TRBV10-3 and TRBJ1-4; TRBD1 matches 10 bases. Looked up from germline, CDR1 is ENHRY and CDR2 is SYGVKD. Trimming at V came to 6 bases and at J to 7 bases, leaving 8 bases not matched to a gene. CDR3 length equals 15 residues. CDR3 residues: CAISNRDRGREKLFF. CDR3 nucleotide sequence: TGTGCCATCAGCAACCGGGACAGGGGACGTGAAAAACTGTTTTTT.

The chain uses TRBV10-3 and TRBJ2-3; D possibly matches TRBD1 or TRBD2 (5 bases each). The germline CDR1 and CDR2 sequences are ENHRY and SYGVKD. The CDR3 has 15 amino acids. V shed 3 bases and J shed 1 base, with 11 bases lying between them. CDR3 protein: CAISDGAARTDTQYF. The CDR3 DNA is TGTGCCATCAGTGACGGGGCGGCACGCACAGATACGCAGTATTTT.

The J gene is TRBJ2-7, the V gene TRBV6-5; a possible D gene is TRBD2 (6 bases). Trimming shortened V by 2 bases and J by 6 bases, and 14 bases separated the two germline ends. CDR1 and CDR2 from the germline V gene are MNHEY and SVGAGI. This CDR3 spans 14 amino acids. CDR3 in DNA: TGTGCCAGCAGTTACGCCGGGAGTGGTGTCGAGCAGTACTTC. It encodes CASSYAGSGVEQYF.

CDR3 coding DNA: TGTGCCAGCAGTTACTCGTGGGAAAACGGACTGGAGCAGTACTTC. This codes for CASSYSWENGLEQYF. The V and J genes are TRBV6-2 or TRBV6-3 and TRBJ2-7; D possibly corresponds to TRBD2 (5 bases). Between the trimmed V and J ends, which lost 0 bases and 7 bases, there was a span of 16 bases. The CDR3 has 15 amino acids. CDR1 MNHEY and CDR2 SVGEGT come from the germline V gene.

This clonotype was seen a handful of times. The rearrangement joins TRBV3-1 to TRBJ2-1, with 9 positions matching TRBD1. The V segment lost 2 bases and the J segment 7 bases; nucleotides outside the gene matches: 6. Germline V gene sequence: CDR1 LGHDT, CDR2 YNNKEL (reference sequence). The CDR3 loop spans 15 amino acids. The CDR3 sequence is CASSQMRTGANEQFF. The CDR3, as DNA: TGTGCCAGCAGCCAAATGAGGACAGGGGCTAATGAGCAGTTCTTC.

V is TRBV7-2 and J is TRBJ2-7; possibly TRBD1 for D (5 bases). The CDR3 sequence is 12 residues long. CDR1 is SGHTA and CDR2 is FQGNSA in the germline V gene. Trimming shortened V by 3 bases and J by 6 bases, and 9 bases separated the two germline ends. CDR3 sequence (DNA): TGTGCCAGCAGCTTCAGGGTGGGCGAGCAGTACTTC. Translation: CASSFRVGEQYF.

CDR3 in DNA: TGTGCCAGCAGCTTAGCTCCGCGGGCCGCAGATACGCAGTATTTT. Translation: CASSLAPRAADTQYF. The chain carries TRBV11-2 and TRBJ2-3; tentatively, D is TRBD2 (5 bases). Germline V gene data show CDR1 as SGHAT and CDR2 as FQNNGV. With 1 base removed from V and 4 bases from J, the gap between germline ends came to 12 bases. The length of the CDR3 is 15 residues.

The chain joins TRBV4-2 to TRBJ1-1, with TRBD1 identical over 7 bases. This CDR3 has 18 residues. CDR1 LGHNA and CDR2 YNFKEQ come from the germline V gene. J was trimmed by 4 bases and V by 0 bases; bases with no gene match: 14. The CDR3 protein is CASSQDPARGWSGTEAFF. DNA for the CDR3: TGTGCCAGCAGCCAAGATCCCGCCAGGGGGTGGTCAGGCACTGAAGCTTTCTTT.

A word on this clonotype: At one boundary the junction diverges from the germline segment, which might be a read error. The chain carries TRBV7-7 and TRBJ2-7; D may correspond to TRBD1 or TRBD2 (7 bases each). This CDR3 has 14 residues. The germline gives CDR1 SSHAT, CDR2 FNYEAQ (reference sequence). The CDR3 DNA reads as TGTGCTAGCAGCAGCGGGACAGCCGGAGGGGTGCAGTACTTC. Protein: CASSSGTAGGVQYF.

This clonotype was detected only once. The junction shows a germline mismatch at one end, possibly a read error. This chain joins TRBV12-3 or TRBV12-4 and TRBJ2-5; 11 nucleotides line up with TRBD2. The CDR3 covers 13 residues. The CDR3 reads CASSQTSGGPWDF. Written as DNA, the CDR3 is TGTGCCAGCAGCCAAACTAGCGGGGGCCCGTGGGACTTC.

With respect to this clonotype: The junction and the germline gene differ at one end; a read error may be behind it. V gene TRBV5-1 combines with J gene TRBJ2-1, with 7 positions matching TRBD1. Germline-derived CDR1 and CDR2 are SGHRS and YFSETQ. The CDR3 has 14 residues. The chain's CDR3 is CASSFIQGYNEQLF. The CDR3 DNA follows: TGCGCCAGCAGCTTTATACAGGGGTACAATGAGCAGTTGTTC.